This T cell receptor (beta chain) derives from a study of human T cells and chemical hapten exposure. Overall study: Diphenylcyclopropenone was administered weekly to the scalp of patients throughout the approximately 25-week study. Small differences in pooled library volume mainly drove the variation in TCR yields per sample. Findings and limits, study-wide: TCRs at a frequency above 1 in 1000 stayed unchanged with DPC sensitization.

TCRdb used MiXCR to reprocess the RACE reads, holding one entry per CDR3 protein. This sample has 250,000 or so distinct CDR3 sequences, with roughly 7.4% found just once. This sample's time point: pre-sensitization, week 0. The treatment denotes: therapeutic diphenylcyclopropenone sensitization with weekly scalp DPC. The template was total RNA from unfractionated whole blood. Germline values: CDR1 DFQATT, CDR2 SNEGSKA (reference sequence). The ends were cut back, 3 bases at V and 5 bases at J, with 11 bases in the middle. CDR3 length: 13 amino acids. Details on this clonotype: Its antigen is unidentified.

The chain links TRBV20-1 to TRBJ1-5; no clear D gene. This clonotype originated in a man between 18 and 35 years old with alopecia areata. Some clones in this sample may be carry-over from other donors' samples. This specimen was whole blood, taken in connection with sensitization to the hapten diphenylcyclopropenone (DPC). Here the CDR3 reads CSARDSAYQPQHF. The CDR3 DNA reads as TGCAGTGCTAGGGACTCGGCCTATCAGCCCCAGCATTTT.